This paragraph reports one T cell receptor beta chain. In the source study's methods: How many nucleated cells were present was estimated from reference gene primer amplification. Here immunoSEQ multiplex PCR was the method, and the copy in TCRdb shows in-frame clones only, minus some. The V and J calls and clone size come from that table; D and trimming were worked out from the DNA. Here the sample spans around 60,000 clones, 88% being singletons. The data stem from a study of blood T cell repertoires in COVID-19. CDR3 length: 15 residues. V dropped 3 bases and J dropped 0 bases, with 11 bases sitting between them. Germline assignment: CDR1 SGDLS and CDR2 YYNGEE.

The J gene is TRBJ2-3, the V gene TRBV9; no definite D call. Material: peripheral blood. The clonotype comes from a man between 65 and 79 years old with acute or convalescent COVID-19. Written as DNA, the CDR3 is TGTGCCAGCAGCGCGACAAGGTTGAGCACAGATACGCAGTATTTT. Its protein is CASSATRLSTDTQYF.